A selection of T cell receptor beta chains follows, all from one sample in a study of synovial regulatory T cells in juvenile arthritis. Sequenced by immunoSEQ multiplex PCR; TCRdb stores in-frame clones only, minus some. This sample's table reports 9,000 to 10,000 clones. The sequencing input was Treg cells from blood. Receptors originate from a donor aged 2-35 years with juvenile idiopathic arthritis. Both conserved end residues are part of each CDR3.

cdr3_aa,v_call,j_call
CASSQGTVLYSPLHF,TRBV4-2,TRBJ1-6
CASSLAGGLNTEAFF,TRBV7-2,TRBJ1-1
CASSPRLAGYNEQFF,TRBV18,TRBJ2-1
CASRAPASGANVLTF,TRBV19,TRBJ2-6
CASSVDGISTDTQYF,TRBV9,TRBJ2-3
CASNHYRDDAGNTIYF,TRBV5-4,TRBJ1-3
CATSRDVKNIQYF,TRBV15,TRBJ2-4
CASSLVTYYYGYTF,TRBV28,TRBJ1-2
CASSPLGRNQPQHF,TRBV5-1,TRBJ1-5
CASSQVGNSPLHF,TRBV6-5,TRBJ1-6
CASSPRQGSDYGYTF,TRBV4-2,TRBJ1-2
CASSVWDGPQHF,TRBV19,TRBJ1-5
CASSQPGAYEQYF,TRBV4-1,TRBJ2-7
CASSVGGTNEKLFF,TRBV9,TRBJ1-4
CASSLAVGKGNTIYF,TRBV5-1,TRBJ1-3
CASSPGRRTEAFF,TRBV13,TRBJ1-1
CASTQLRGGRQPQHF,TRBV28,TRBJ1-5
CASSIGPPYNEQFF,TRBV19,TRBJ2-1
CASSQDPASYNSPLHF,TRBV4-2,TRBJ1-6
CASSDRRAYEQYF,TRBV6-1,TRBJ2-7
CASSHGTLGNTIYF,TRBV18,TRBJ1-3
CASSERYEQYF,TRBV2,TRBJ2-7
CASSSARTGYYGYTF,TRBV6-5,TRBJ1-2
CAWSVGDSGNTEAFF,TRBV30,TRBJ1-1
CAGLDRGTDTQYF,TRBV6-1,TRBJ2-3
CASRLRTGELFF,TRBV12-2,TRBJ2-2
CASMAWVSNSPLHF,TRBV19,TRBJ1-6
CAIRPLDRGANTGELFF,TRBV10-3,TRBJ2-2
CASSPTPNTEAFF,TRBV5-4,TRBJ1-1
CASSPLDISGNTIYF,TRBV19,TRBJ1-3
CASSLHVDRRYEQYF,TRBV5-1,TRBJ2-7
CASSRIQPSTDTQYF,TRBV5-1,TRBJ2-3